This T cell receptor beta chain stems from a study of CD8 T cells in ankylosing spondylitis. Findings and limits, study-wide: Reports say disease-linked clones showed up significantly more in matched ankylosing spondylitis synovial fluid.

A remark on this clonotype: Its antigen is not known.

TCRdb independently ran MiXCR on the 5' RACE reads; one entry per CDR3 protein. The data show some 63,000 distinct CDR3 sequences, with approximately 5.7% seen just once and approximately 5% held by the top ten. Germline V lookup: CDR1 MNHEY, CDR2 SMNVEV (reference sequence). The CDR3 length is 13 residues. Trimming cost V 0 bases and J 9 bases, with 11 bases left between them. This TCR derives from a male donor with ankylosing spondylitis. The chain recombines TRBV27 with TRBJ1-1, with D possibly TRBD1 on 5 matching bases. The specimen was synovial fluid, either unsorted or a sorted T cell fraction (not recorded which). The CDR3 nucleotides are TGTGCCAGCAGTTTATCCGACAGTTTAAAAGCTTTCTTT. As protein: CASSLSDSLKAFF.